These 11 T cell receptor beta chains came from one sample sequenced in a study of technical replicates of blood from a handful of donors. Method: immunoSEQ multiplex PCR; TCRdb's copy keeps in-frame clones and lacks some. The table has fewer than 110,000 clones, over 95% seen once; the top ten hold roughly 0.21%. The sample consisted of T cells isolated from PBMCs. The receptors were sampled from a human donor in good health.

V is TRBV28 and J is TRBJ2-3, with TRBD2 matching over 13 bases. The CDR3 contains 15 residues. Germline V gene data show CDR1 as MDHEN and CDR2 as SYDVKM. V was pared by 8 bases and J by 2 bases, with 4 bases of the junction left unmatched. The CDR3, as DNA: TGTGCCAGCTATGGACTAGCGGGGGTCACAGATACGCAGTATTTT. Translated: CASYGLAGVTDTQYF.

The V gene is TRBV9, the J gene TRBJ2-1, with D unclear. This CDR3 has 15 amino acids. Between the trimmed V and J ends, which lost 3 bases and 0 bases, there was a span of 10 bases. Per germline, CDR1 SGDLS and CDR2 YYNGEE. The CDR3 loop is CASSAPASSYNEQFF. As DNA, the CDR3 is TGTGCCAGCAGCGCACCAGCGAGCTCCTACAATGAGCAGTTCTTC. The whole variable domain, remainder taken from reference TRBV9 and TRBJ2-1, is DSGVTQTPKHLITATGQRVTLRCSPRSGDLSVYWYQQSLDQGLQFLIQYYNGEERAKGNILERFSAQQFPDLHSELNLSSLELGDSALYFCASSAPASSYNEQFFGPGTRLTVL.

The CDR3 region has the DNA TGCGCCAGCAGCTTGGATGCGGCCACCGGGGCCAACGTCCTGACTTTC. Protein product: CASSLDAATGANVLTF. This chain joins TRBV5-1 and TRBJ2-6, with D unresolved. The ends were cut back, 0 bases at V and 4 bases at J, with 11 bases in the middle. The V gene's germline CDR1 is SGHRS and CDR2 YFSETQ. The CDR3 is 16 amino acids.

The chain combines TRBV27 with TRBJ2-7; 8 bases agree with TRBD2. The CDR3 extends over 14 amino acids. Germline assignment: CDR1 MNHEY and CDR2 SMNVEV (reference sequence). Trimming cost V 4 bases and J 7 bases; bases outside gene matches: 9. The CDR3 loop is CASSSHGRAWEQYF. CDR3 coding DNA: TGTGCCAGCAGTTCACACGGGAGGGCCTGGGAGCAGTACTTC.

The chain recombines TRBV5-1 with TRBJ1-1; the match to TRBD1 covers 8 bases. After removal of 4 bases from V and 0 bases from J, the junction contained 8 bases not matched to a gene. CDR1 and CDR2 from the germline V gene are SGHRS and YFSETQ. The CDR3 covers 16 residues. The CDR3: CASSDGQGEVNTEAFF. CDR3 nucleotide sequence: TGCGCCAGCAGCGACGGACAGGGTGAGGTGAACACTGAAGCTTTCTTT. Complete variable domain (other parts from reference TRBV5-1 and TRBJ1-1): KAGVTQTPRYLIKTRGQQVTLSCSPISGHRSVSWYQQTPGQGLQFLFEYFSETQRNKGNFPGRFSGRQFSNSRSEMNVSTLELGDSALYLCASSDGQGEVNTEAFFGQGTRLTVV.

The rearrangement links TRBV4-1 to TRBJ2-3, with 8 bases that match TRBD2. Germline V gives CDR1 MGHRA, CDR2 YSYEKL. Trimming at V came to 0 bases and at J to 5 bases, leaving 10 bases not matched to a gene. The length of the CDR3 is 17 residues. The CDR3 here is CASSQDVAGGTKDTQYF. The CDR3, as DNA: TGCGCCAGCAGCCAAGACGTGGCGGGAGGAACTAAAGATACGCAGTATTTT.

V and J are TRBV5-6 and TRBJ1-2; D perhaps matches TRBD1 (5 bases). The CDR3 is 15 amino acids. Germline-derived CDR1 and CDR2 are SGHDT and YYEEEE. Trimming stripped 1 base from V and 4 bases from J, with 14 bases between. The CDR3 spells CASSLFLGPSYGYTF. The CDR3 coding sequence is TGTGCCAGCAGCTTGTTTCTGGGGCCCTCCTATGGCTACACCTTC.

This rearrangement joins TRBV5-1 to TRBJ1-2; 11 bases match TRBD1. The CDR3 length is 15 residues. The V and J ends lost 2 bases and 4 bases, in that order; junction bases with no gene match: 4. Looked up from germline, CDR1 is SGHRS and CDR2 is YFSETQ. The CDR3: CASSLSGTGGYGYTF. CDR3 DNA: TGCGCCAGCAGCTTATCCGGGACAGGGGGCTATGGCTACACCTTC.

V gene TRBV18 combines with J gene TRBJ2-7; the match to TRBD2 covers 8 bases. The CDR3 contains 15 residues. Looked up from germline, CDR1 is KGHSH and CDR2 is LQKENI. V lost 3 bases and J lost 1; bases outside the gene matches: 5. As DNA, the CDR3 is TGTGCCAGCTCACCGAGGAGCGGGAGTTCCTACGAGCAGTACTTC. This translates into CASSPRSGSSYEQYF.

The rearrangement links TRBV7-9 to TRBJ2-7; TRBD1 might be the D (6 bases). Trimming shortened V by 1 base and J by 5 bases, and 6 bases separated the two germline ends. Germline V gene data show CDR1 as SEHNR and CDR2 as FQNEAQ (reference sequence). This CDR3 spans 12 amino acids. CDR3 in amino acids: CASSLEGDEQYF. In nucleotides, the CDR3 is TGTGCCAGCAGCTTAGAGGGGGACGAGCAGTACTTC.

The genes are TRBV27 and TRBJ2-1; D is possibly TRBD2 (5 bases). V lost 4 bases to trimming and J lost 3 bases, with 13 bases between them. The germline V gene encodes CDR1 MNHEY and CDR2 SMNVEV (reference sequence). The CDR3 covers 15 residues. Here the CDR3 DNA reads TGTGCCAGCAGTTCAATACTAGGGCGCTACAATGAGCAGTTCTTC. It is translated as CASSSILGRYNEQFF.